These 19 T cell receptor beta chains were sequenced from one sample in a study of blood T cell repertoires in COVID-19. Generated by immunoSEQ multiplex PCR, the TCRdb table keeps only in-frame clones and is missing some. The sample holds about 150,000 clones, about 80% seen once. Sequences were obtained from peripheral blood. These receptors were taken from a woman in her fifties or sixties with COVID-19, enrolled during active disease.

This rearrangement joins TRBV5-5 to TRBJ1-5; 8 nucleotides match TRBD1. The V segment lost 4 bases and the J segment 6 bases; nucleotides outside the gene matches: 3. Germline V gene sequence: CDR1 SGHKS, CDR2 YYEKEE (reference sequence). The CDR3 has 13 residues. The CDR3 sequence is CASSRTGTQPQHF. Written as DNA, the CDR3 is TGTGCCAGCAGCCGGACAGGGACTCAGCCCCAGCATTTT. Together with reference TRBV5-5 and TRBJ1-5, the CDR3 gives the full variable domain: DAGVTQSPTHLIKTRGQQVTLRCSPISGHKSVSWYQQVLGQGPQFIFQYYEKEERGRGNFPDRFSARQFPNYSSELNVNALLLGDSALYLCASSRTGTQPQHFGDGTRLSIL.

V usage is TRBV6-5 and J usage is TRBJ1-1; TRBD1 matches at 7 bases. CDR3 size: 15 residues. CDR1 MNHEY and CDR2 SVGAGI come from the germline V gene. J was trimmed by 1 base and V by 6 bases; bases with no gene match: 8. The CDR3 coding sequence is TGTGCCAGCAGACCGATATACAGGGGGAACACTGAAGCTTTCTTT. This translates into CASRPIYRGNTEAFF.

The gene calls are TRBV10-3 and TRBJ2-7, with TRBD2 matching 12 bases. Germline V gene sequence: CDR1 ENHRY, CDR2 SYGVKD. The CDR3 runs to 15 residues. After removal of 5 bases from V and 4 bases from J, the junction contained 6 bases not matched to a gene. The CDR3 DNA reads TGTGCCATCAGTCCAGGACTAGCGGGAACGTACGAGCAGTACTTC. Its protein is CAISPGLAGTYEQYF.

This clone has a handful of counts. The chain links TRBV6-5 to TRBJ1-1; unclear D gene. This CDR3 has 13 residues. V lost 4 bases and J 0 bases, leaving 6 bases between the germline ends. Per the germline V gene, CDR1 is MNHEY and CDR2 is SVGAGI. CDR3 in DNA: TGTGCCAGCAGTTCAGATCTGAACACTGAAGCTTTCTTT. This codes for CASSSDLNTEAFF.

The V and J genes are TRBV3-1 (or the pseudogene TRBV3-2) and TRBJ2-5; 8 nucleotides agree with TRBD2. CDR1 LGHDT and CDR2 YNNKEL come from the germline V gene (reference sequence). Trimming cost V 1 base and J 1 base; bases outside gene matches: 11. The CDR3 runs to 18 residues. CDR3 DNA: TGTGCCAGCAGCCAAGCGAAGCGGGGGCGAGGCCCCCAAGAGACCCAGTACTTC. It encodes CASSQAKRGRGPQETQYF.

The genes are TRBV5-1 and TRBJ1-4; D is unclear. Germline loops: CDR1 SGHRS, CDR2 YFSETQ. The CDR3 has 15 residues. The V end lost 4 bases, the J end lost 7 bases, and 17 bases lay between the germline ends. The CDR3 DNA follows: TGCGCCAGCAGCCCTGCCCCCGTACGGAGTGAAAAACTGTTTTTT. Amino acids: CASSPAPVRSEKLFF.

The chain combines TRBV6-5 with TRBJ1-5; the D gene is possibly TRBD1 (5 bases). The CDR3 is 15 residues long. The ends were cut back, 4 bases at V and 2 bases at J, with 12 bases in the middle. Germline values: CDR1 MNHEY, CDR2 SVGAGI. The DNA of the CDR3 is TGTGCCAGCAGTTTCGGACAAGGCGGCAATCAGCCCCAGCATTTT. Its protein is CASSFGQGGNQPQHF.

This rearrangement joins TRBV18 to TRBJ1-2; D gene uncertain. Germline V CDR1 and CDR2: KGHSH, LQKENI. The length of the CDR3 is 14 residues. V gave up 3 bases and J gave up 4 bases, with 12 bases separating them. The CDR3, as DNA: TGTGCCAGCTCACCTAACTATCTAGTCTATGGCTACACCTTC. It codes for CASSPNYLVYGYTF.

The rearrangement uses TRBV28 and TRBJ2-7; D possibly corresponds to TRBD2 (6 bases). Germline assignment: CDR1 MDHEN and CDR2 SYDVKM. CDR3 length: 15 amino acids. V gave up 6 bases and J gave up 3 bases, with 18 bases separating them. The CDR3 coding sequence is TGTGCCAGCAGCTTGGGCGGGACGGCAAACTACGAGCAGTACTTC. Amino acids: CASSLGGTANYEQYF.

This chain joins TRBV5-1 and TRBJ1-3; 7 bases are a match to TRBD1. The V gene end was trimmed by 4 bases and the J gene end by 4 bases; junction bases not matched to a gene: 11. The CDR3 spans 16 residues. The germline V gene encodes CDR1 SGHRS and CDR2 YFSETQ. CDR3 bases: TGCGCCAGCAGCCTGACAGGGCTCGGAGGCGGAAACACCATATATTTT. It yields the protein CASSLTGLGGGNTIYF.

CDR3 in amino acids: CASFGPGQGALRTGELFF. The CDR3 nucleotides read TGTGCCAGTTTTGGACCTGGACAGGGGGCGTTAAGAACCGGGGAGCTGTTTTTT. The V and J genes are TRBV19 and TRBJ2-2, with 11 positions matching TRBD1. The CDR3 has 18 residues. Looked up from germline, CDR1 is LNHDA and CDR2 is SQIVND (reference sequence). With 8 bases clipped from V and 5 bases from J, the junction kept 16 bases outside the gene matches. The full variable domain, completed using reference TRBV19 and TRBJ2-2, is DGGITQSPKYLFRKEGQNVTLSCEQNLNHDAMYWYRQDPGQGLRLIYYSQIVNDFQKGDIAEGYSVSREKKESFPLTVTSAQKNPTAFYLCASFGPGQGALRTGELFFGEGSRLTVL.

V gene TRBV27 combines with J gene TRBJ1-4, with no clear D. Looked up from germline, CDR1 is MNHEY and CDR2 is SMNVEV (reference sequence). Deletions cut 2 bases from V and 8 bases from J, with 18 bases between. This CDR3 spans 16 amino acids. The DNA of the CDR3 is TGTGCCAGCAGTTTACGGGCGAGAGGGAGGGAAGAAAAACTGTTTTTT. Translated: CASSLRARGREEKLFF.

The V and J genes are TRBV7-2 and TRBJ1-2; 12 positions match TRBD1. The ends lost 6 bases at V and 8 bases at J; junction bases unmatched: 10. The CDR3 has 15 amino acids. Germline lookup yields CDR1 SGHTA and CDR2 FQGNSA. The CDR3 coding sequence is TGTGCCAGCAGGGAACCGGGACAGGGGGCGTTGGGCTACACCTTC. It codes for CASREPGQGALGYTF. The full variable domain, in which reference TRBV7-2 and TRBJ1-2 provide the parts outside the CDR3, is GAGVSQSPSNKVTEKGKDVELRCDPISGHTALYWYRQSLGQGLEFLIYFQGNSAPDKSGLPSDRFSAERTGGSVSTLTIQRTQQEDSAVYLCASREPGQGALGYTFGSGTRLTVV.

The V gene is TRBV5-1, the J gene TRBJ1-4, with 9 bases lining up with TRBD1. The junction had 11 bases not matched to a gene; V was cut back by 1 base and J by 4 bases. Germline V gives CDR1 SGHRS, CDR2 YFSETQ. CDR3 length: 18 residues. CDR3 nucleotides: TGCGCCAGCAGCTTGAACAGGGGGCCGCTTCGGGTTAATGAAAAACTGTTTTTT. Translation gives CASSLNRGPLRVNEKLFF.

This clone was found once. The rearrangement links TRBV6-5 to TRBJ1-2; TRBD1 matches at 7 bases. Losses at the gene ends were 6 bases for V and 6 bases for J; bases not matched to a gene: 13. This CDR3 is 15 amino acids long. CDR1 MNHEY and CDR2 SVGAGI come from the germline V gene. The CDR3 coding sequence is TGTGCCAGCAGACTTACGAGGGGGACAGTGGATGGCTACACCTTC. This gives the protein CASRLTRGTVDGYTF.

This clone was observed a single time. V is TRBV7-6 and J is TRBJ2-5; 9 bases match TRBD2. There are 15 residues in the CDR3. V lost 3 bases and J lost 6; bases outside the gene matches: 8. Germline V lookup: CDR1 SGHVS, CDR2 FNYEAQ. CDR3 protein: CASSLSAGGPKTQYF. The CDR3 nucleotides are TGTGCCAGCAGCTTGTCCGCGGGGGGGCCGAAGACCCAGTACTTC.

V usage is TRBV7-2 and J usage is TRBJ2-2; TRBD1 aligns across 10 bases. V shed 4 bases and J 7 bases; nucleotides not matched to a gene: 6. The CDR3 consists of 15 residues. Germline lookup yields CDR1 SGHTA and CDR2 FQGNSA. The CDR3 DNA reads TGTGCCAGCAGCTCCCGACAGGGGGCGGGCGGGGAGCTGTTTTTT. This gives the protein CASSSRQGAGGELFF.

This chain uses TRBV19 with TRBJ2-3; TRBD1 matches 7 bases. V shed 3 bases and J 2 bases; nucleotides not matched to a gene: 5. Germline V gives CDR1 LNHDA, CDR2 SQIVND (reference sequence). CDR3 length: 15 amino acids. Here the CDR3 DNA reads TGTGCCAGTAGTATTGGGGGACAGCTCACAGATACGCAGTATTTT. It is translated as CASSIGGQLTDTQYF.

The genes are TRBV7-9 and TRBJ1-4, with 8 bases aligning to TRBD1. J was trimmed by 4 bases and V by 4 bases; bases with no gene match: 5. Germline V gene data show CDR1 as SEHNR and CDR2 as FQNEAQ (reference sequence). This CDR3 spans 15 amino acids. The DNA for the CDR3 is TGTGCCAGCAGCTGGACCAGGGGGCGTAATGAAAAACTGTTTTTT. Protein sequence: CASSWTRGRNEKLFF.